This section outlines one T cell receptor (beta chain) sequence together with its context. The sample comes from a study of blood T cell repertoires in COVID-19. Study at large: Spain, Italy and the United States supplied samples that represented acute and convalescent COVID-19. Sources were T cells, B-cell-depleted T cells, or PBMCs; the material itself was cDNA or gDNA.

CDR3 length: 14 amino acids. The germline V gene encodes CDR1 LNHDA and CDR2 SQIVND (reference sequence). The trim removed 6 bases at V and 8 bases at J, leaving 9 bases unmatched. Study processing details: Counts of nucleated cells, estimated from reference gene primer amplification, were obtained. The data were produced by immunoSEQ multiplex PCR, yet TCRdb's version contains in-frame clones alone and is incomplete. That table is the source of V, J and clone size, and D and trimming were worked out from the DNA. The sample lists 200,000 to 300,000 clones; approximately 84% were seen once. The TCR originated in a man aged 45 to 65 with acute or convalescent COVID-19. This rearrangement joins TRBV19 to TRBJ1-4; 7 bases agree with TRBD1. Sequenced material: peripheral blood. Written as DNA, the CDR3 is TGTGCCAGTAGCCTAAGACAGGGTTACGAAAAACTGTTTTTT. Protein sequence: CASSLRQGYEKLFF.